The 11 T cell receptor beta chains below all came from one sample that was sequenced in a study of patients and donors after allogeneic stem cell transplantation. TCRdb re-called the RT-PCR reads with MiXCR, one entry per CDR3 protein. The sample contains 200,000 to 250,000 distinct CDR3 sequences, more than 35% of which appear only once. Material: blood, either unsorted or a sorted T cell fraction (not recorded which). These TCRs come from a human donor who was either an allogeneic HSCT recipient or a stem cell or donor lymphocyte infusion donor (not recorded which). It is not recorded whose cells these are; they may come from a transplant donor.

CDR3 coding DNA: TGTGCCATCGGGGACAGAGAGAATCAGCCCCAGCATTTT. This translates into CAIGDRENQPQHF. This rearrangement joins TRBV21-1 to TRBJ1-5; TRBD1, the table's D call, lacks a check against the DNA. TRBV21-1 is designated a pseudogene. The length of the CDR3 is 13 residues.

The CDR3, as DNA: TGTGCCAGCAGTTTGCGGAACGGCAAAAACATTCAGTACTTC. This encodes CASSLRNGKNIQYF. This chain uses TRBV27 with TRBJ2-4; no definite D call. The CDR3 sequence is 14 residues long. CDR1 is MNHEY and CDR2 is SMNVEV in the germline V gene (reference sequence). The V end was cut by 3 bases, the J end by 3 bases, with 9 bases between.

V and J are TRBV12-5 and TRBJ2-1, with 7 nucleotides matching TRBD2. This CDR3 has 15 residues. Germline V gene data show CDR1 as LGHNT and CDR2 as FRNRAP. The ends lost 5 bases at V and 1 base at J; junction bases unmatched: 5. The CDR3 DNA follows: TGTGCTAGTGGTCTGAGCGGGGCGTCCTACAATGAGCAGTTCTTC. This sequence encodes CASGLSGASYNEQFF.

The CDR3 region has the DNA TGCAGTGCTAGAGCGGGGTCCGGGGAGCTGTTTTTT. Residues: CSARAGSGELFF. The V call is TRBV20-1, the J call TRBJ2-2, with D tentatively TRBD2 (5 bases). Germline lookup yields CDR1 DFQATT and CDR2 SNEGSKA (reference sequence). Trimming cost V 1 base and J 6 bases, with 6 bases left between them. The CDR3 length is 12 residues.

The rearrangement links TRBV6-5 to TRBJ2-6; 8 positions agree with TRBD1. Trimming cost V 1 base and J 0 bases; bases outside gene matches: 5. In germline, CDR1 is MNHEY, CDR2 SVGAGI. CDR3 size: 18 residues. CDR3 region: CASSYYYDRGSGANVLTF. CDR3 DNA: TGTGCCAGCAGTTACTACTATGACAGGGGCTCTGGGGCCAACGTCCTGACTTTC.

This chain connects TRBV12-3 or TRBV12-4 to TRBJ1-2, with a tentative D call TRBD1 (5 bases). With 4 bases removed from V and 1 base from J, the gap between germline ends came to 7 bases. The CDR3 contains 13 residues. The CDR3 DNA reads as TGTGCCAGCAGTTGGGGGGTTAACTATGGCTACACCTTC. It codes for CASSWGVNYGYTF.

The CDR3 region is CASSYHRLQGDDQPQHF. DNA for the CDR3: TGTGCCAGCAGTTACCACCGGCTACAGGGGGATGATCAGCCCCAGCATTTT. The rearrangement uses TRBV6-5 and TRBJ1-5; 8 nucleotides match TRBD1. The V segment lost 2 bases and the J segment 5 bases; nucleotides outside the gene matches: 11. This CDR3 has 17 residues. The germline CDR1 and CDR2 sequences are MNHEY and SVGAGI.

The genes are TRBV27 and TRBJ1-2; tentative D call: TRBD1 (5 bases). The CDR3 runs 13 residues. V was trimmed by 5 bases and J by 4 bases, leaving 11 bases between them. Germline V CDR1 and CDR2: MNHEY, SMNVEV (reference sequence). CDR3 DNA: TGTGCCAGCAGTCGGGGACGGACCTATGGCTACACCTTC. Translating gives CASSRGRTYGYTF.

This sequence joins TRBV12-1 and TRBJ1-4; the DNA was not compared with TRBD1, the D call given in the table. TRBV12-1 counts as a pseudogene. The CDR3 consists of 15 residues. This CDR3 reads CASRKTGTAIEKLFF. CDR3 coding DNA: TGTGCCAGCAGGAAAACCGGGACCGCCATTGAAAAACTGTTTTTT.

The rearrangement joins TRBV5-1 to TRBJ1-1; D possibly corresponds to TRBD1 (6 bases). CDR3 length equals 15 residues. Germline values: CDR1 SGHRS, CDR2 YFSETQ. V was shortened by 5 bases and J by 0 bases, with 14 bases between the two germline ends. The CDR3 here is CASRSGQLLNTEAFF. The CDR3 coding sequence is TGCGCCAGCAGGTCGGGACAACTTTTGAACACTGAAGCTTTCTTT.

This clonotype occurred a few times. This chain connects TRBV29-1 to TRBJ2-7; TRBD1 might be the D (5 bases). Germline assignment: CDR1 SQVTM and CDR2 ANQGSEA. Trimming shortened V by 4 bases and J by 5 bases, and 15 bases separated the two germline ends. The CDR3 length is 13 residues. The CDR3 DNA is TGCAGCGTTGGCTACAGGCTGTTGGACGAGCAGTACTTC. It yields the protein CSVGYRLLDEQYF.